The rows below give T cell receptor beta chains drawn from one sample of a study of beta chain features in type 1 diabetes. Sequenced by immunoSEQ multiplex PCR; TCRdb stores in-frame clones only, minus some. The sample records more than 200,000 clones, roughly 17% being singletons. Material for sequencing was naive CD4+ T cells from blood. The receptors derive from a man aged 30 to 45 with type 1 diabetes. Each CDR3 is given with its conserved first and last residue. Part of the rows lack a size; the others show once, few, many or a class for expanded clones.

>11|TRBJ2-3|TRBV19|few
CASSIRDTQYF
>13|TRBJ2-7|TRBV14|NA
CASSPVGRGGQYF
>15|TRBJ2-1|TRBV6-6|few
CASSYSHRGINEQFF
>11|TRBJ2-7|TRBV25-1|NA
CASSEYEKQYF
>14|TRBJ2-7|TRBV5-4|few
CASSSPRSSYEQYF
>15|TRBJ2-5|TRBV5-4|few
CASSFIGTGQETQYF
>14|TRBJ2-3|TRBV30|NA
CAWRRITSTDTQYF
>13|TRBJ1-1|TRBV29-1|few
CSVEKRLDTEAFF
>14|TRBJ2-7|TRBV18|few
CASSPGTATYEQYF
>13|TRBJ2-4|TRBV29-1|few
CSVGLRAKNIQYF
>16|TRBJ2-2|TRBV25-1|NA
CASSETGGANTGELFF
>17|TRBJ1-5|TRBV4-2|few
CASSQGDRAYSNQPQHF
>14|TRBJ1-1|TRBV7-2|NA
CASIRGTMNTEAFF
>15|TRBJ2-7|TRBV4-3|NA
CASSQGTDRPYEQYF
>13|TRBJ1-1|TRBV5-1|few
CASSPVMNTEAFF
>15|TRBJ1-1|TRBV29-1|few
CSVELAGLRRTEAFF
>19|TRBJ2-1|TRBV30|NA
CAWSPSWREGPSRHNEQFF
>15|TRBJ2-5|TRBV25-1|NA
CASSEIDRDKETQYF
>13|TRBJ2-3|TRBV29-1|few
CSVALMLADTQYF
>13|TRBJ2-1|TRBV25-1|few
CASSDNNDNEQFF
>11|TRBJ2-7|TRBV29-1|few
CSVDGTYEQYF
>12|TRBJ1-4|TRBV30|NA
CAWSVRWEKLFF
>11|TRBJ2-7|TRBV20-1|few
CSAVGVYEQYF
>14|TRBJ1-2|TRBV7-9|NA
CASSLVSELYGYTF
>13|TRBJ2-7|TRBV29-1|NA
CSVRGTGSYEQYF
>15|TRBJ2-4|TRBV5-4|few
CASSSQMLAKNIQYF
>15|TRBJ2-6|TRBV28|few
CASNSAGTGANVLTF
>15|TRBJ1-1|TRBV2|NA
CASSDGQGGSTEAFF
>14|TRBJ1-1|TRBV7-3|NA
CASSPDRQITEAFF
>11|TRBJ2-1|TRBV30|few
CAWGLGEPDFF
>14|TRBJ2-1|TRBV4-3|few
CASSQDSWGNEQFF
>14|TRBJ2-1|TRBV7-2|NA
CASSLVLADNEQFF
>13|TRBJ1-1|TRBV7-2|NA
CASSFGTADEAFF
>15|TRBJ2-1|TRBV9|few
CASSWTSDTYNEQFF
>15|TRBJ2-1|TRBV27|NA
CASKSRTSLYNEQFF
>16|NA|TRBV6-5|few
CASSYSGAGSSYEQYF
>13|TRBJ2-7|TRBV5-4|few
CASSLVAGTGQYF
>17|TRBJ2-5|TRBV7-9|NA
CASSLRGTSGRQETQYF
>13|TRBJ1-1|TRBV29-1|few
CSVAGAWTGEAFF
>14|TRBJ2-7|TRBV5-4|NA
CASSALAGDFEQYF
>18|TRBJ2-1|TRBV4-2|NA
CASSQQEIGLGTYNEQFF
>13|TRBJ2-3|TRBV29-1|NA
CSVEVQGADTQYF
>15|TRBJ2-7|TRBV6-5|NA
CASSLDRGPSYEQYF
>15|TRBJ2-1|TRBV28|few
CASSPGTMGYNEQFF
>15|TRBJ2-3|TRBV7-9|few
CASSLDSAPTDTQYF
>16|TRBJ2-3|TRBV5-6|NA
CASSLGVGRSHDTQYF
>13|TRBJ1-1|TRBV29-1|NA
CSVESKTNTEAFF
>14|TRBJ2-7|TRBV7-2|NA
CASSFGQGSYEQYF
>16|TRBJ2-5|TRBV4-1|few
CASSQDGTGHGETQYF
>10|TRBJ2-5|TRBV20-1|NA
CSAGQETQYF
>13|TRBJ2-1|TRBV6-5|NA
CATKQGASNEQFF
>19|TRBJ2-6|TRBV7-2|NA
CASSTEVRDRRSGANVLTF
>14|TRBJ1-1|TRBV9|NA
CASSVGSQGTEAFF
>11|TRBJ1-1|TRBV20-1|few
CRPLSNTEAFF
>12|TRBJ2-3|TRBV11-2|NA
CASSRTTDTQYF
>15|TRBJ2-7|TRBV6-5|NA
CASSYSQGYSYEQYF
>15|TRBJ1-1|TRBV5-1|few
CASRAGGAPNTEAFF
>11|TRBJ1-2|TRBV30|NA
CAWIVGLQYTF
>8|TRBJ2-1|TRBV29-1|NA
CSVDEQFF